Described below is a single TCR beta chain sequence and its context. The data were taken from a study of blood T cell repertoires in COVID-19. Across the whole study: Italy, Spain and the United States were the sources of the convalescent and acute COVID-19 samples. The analysed material was cDNA or gDNA that came from T cells, B-cell-depleted T cells, or PBMCs.

Trimming took 5 bases from V and 3 from J; bases not matched to a gene: 10. There are 16 residues in the CDR3. Per the germline V gene, CDR1 is PRHDT and CDR2 is FYEKMQ (reference sequence). Repertoires were generated with immunoSEQ multiplex PCR, while TCRdb's copy carries only in-frame clones and drops some. The sample has over 150,000 clones; more than 70% are singletons. This rearrangement joins TRBV13 to TRBJ1-2; TRBD1 matches 9 bases. The sample consisted of peripheral blood. The TCR sequence derives from a man aged 50 or older with active or convalescent COVID-19. The DNA of the CDR3 is TGTGCCAGCAGCCGATTCGGACAGGGGCGCGACTATGGCTACACCTTC. Protein: CASSRFGQGRDYGYTF.